One sample yielded the 9 T cell receptor beta chains listed below, sequenced in a study of CD8 T cells in Susac syndrome. RNA in amounts of roughly 0.45 to 1 ug was reverse transcribed with random hexamers. One entry per CDR3 protein, called by TCRdb with MiXCR from the immunoSEQ multiplex PCR reads. This table holds hundreds of thousands of distinct CDR3 sequences, about 89% found once. Sequencing was carried out using CD8+ T cells from PBMCs. These receptors originate from a human donor with multiple sclerosis.

V is TRBV7-9 and J is TRBJ1-3, with D possibly being TRBD1 (5 bases). V was trimmed by 4 bases and J by 2 bases, leaving 12 bases between them. CDR1 SEHNR and CDR2 FQNEAQ come from the germline V gene (reference sequence). The CDR3 is 15 residues long. This CDR3 reads CASSSYGGAGNTIYF. In DNA, the CDR3 is TGTGCCAGCAGCTCCTACGGAGGGGCTGGAAACACCATATATTTT.

This clonotype was observed once. The genes are TRBV15 and TRBJ2-2, with D tentatively TRBD2 (6 bases). Between the trimmed V and J ends, which lost 0 bases and 4 bases, there was a span of 9 bases. Germline CDR1 is LNHNV and CDR2 is YYDKDF (reference sequence). This CDR3 contains 15 residues. The CDR3 coding sequence is TGTGCCACCAGCAGAGATCCCGGGAGCACCGGGGAGCTGTTTTTT. Amino acids: CATSRDPGSTGELFF.

V is TRBV29-1 and J is TRBJ2-1; TRBD2 agrees at 12 bases. The CDR3 contains 16 residues. CDR1 is SQVTM and CDR2 is ANQGSEA in the germline V gene. V shed 6 bases, J shed 2 bases, and the junction held 8 bases outside the gene matches. The CDR3 DNA reads as TGCAGCGTGGCCGGGACTAGCGGGCCTACCTACAATGAGCAGTTCTTC. Protein sequence: CSVAGTSGPTYNEQFF.

The chain combines TRBV11-2 with TRBJ1-1, with D hard to call. V dropped 1 base and J dropped 6 bases, with 18 bases sitting between them. Per the germline V gene, CDR1 is SGHAT and CDR2 is FQNNGV. The CDR3 length is 16 residues. The CDR3 nucleotides read TGTGCCAGCAGCTTAGCCCTACTTGGGGTTAGGTCTGAAGCTTTCTTT. It encodes CASSLALLGVRSEAFF.

The genes are TRBV30 and TRBJ2-2, with 12 bases that match TRBD2. The CDR3 runs to 16 residues. From germline, CDR1 is GTSNPN and CDR2 SVGIG (reference sequence). V was clipped by 4 bases and J by 7 bases; unmatched bases: 10. The DNA of the CDR3 is TGTGCCTGGATGACTAGCGGGAGCTTATCCGTCGGGGAGCTGTTTTTT. It yields the protein CAWMTSGSLSVGELFF. Complete variable domain (other parts from reference TRBV30 and TRBJ2-2): SQTIHQWPATLVQPVGSPLSLECTVEGTSNPNLYWYRQAAGRGLQLLFYSVGIGQISSEVPQNLSASRPQDRQFILSSKKLLLSDSGFYLCAWMTSGSLSVGELFFGEGSRLTVL.

The chain couples TRBV7-2 to TRBJ2-2; D possibly corresponds to TRBD2 (5 bases). The CDR3 consists of 15 residues. V lost 3 bases, J lost 5 bases, and 13 bases lay in between. CDR1 and CDR2 (germline): SGHTA, FQGNSA. CDR3 in DNA: TGTGCCAGCAGCTTCCCCACACTAGGGACCGGGGAGCTGTTTTTT. This gives the protein CASSFPTLGTGELFF.

The chain couples TRBV27 to TRBJ2-2; weak D call: TRBD2 (5 bases). This CDR3 has 14 amino acids. Germline lookup yields CDR1 MNHEY and CDR2 SMNVEV (reference sequence). The V end was cut by 3 bases, the J end by 7 bases, with 12 bases between. The CDR3 nucleotides are TGTGCCAGCAGTTTCTCGGGGTACGGCGGGGAGCTGTTTTTT. This gives the protein CASSFSGYGGELFF.

This clonotype has only a few counts. The rearrangement joins TRBV7-2 to TRBJ2-7; 12 bases agree with TRBD1. V lost 1 base and J lost 5; bases outside the gene matches: 3. The germline V gene has CDR1 SGHTA and CDR2 FQGNSA. The CDR3 runs 15 residues. DNA of the CDR3: TGTGCCAGCAGCTTAGTAGGGACAGGGGGCAACGAGCAGTACTTC. Protein sequence: CASSLVGTGGNEQYF.

The genes are TRBV9 and TRBJ2-3; D is uncertain. Trimming took 4 bases from V and 0 from J, leaving 6 bases between them. This CDR3 is 13 amino acids long. Germline V gene lookup returns CDR1 SGDLS and CDR2 YYNGEE. In DNA, the CDR3 is TGTGCCAGCAGCCAGACTAGCACAGATACGCAGTATTTT. Protein: CASSQTSTDTQYF. The complete variable domain, with remaining parts taken from reference TRBV9 and TRBJ2-3, reads DSGVTQTPKHLITATGQRVTLRCSPRSGDLSVYWYQQSLDQGLQFLIQYYNGEERAKGNILERFSAQQFPDLHSELNLSSLELGDSALYFCASSQTSTDTQYFGPGTRLTVL.